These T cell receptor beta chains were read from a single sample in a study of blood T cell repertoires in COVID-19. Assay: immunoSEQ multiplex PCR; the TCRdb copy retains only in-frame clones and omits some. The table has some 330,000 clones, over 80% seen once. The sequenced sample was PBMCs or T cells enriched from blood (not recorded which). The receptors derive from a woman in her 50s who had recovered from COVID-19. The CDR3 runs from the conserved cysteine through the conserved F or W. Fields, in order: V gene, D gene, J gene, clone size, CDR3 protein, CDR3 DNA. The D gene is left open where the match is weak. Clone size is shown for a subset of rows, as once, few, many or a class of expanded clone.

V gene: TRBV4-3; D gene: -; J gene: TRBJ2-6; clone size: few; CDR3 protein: CASSRTSQGASGANVLTF; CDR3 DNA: TGCGCCAGCAGCCGGACGAGTCAAGGGGCGTCTGGGGCCAACGTCCTGACTTTC
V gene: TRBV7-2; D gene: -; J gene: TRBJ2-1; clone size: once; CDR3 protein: CASSSHETPTNNEQFF; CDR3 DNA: TGTGCCAGCAGCTCTCACGAGACTCCCACCAACAATGAGCAGTTCTTC
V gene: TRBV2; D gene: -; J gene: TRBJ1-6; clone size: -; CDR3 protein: CASSEEGGLYNSPLHF; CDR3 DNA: TGTGCCAGCAGTGAAGAGGGGGGGCTTTATAATTCACCCCTCCACTTT
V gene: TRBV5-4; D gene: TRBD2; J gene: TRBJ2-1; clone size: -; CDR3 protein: CASRGSSGGYNEQFF; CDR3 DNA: TGTGCCAGCAGGGGATCTAGCGGGGGGTACAATGAGCAGTTCTTC
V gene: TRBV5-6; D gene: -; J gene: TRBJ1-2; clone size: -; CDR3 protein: CASSSRAAYGYTF; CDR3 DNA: TGTGCCAGCAGCTCCCGTGCGGCCTATGGCTACACCTTC
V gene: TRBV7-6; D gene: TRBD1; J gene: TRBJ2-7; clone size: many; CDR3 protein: CASSLRQGGAYEQYF; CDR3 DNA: TGTGCCAGCAGCTTGAGACAGGGTGGAGCCTACGAGCAGTACTTC
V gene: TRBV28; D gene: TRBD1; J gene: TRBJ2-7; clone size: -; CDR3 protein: CASSSPGQVAYEQYF; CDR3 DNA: TGTGCCAGCAGCTCCCCGGGACAGGTAGCCTACGAGCAGTACTTC
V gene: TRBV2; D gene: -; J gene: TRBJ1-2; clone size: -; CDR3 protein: CASAKIGYTF; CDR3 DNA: TGTGCCAGTGCTAAGATTGGCTACACCTTC
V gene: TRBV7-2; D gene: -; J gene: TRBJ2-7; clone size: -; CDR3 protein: CASSLGLAGSEQYF; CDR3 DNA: TGTGCCAGCAGCTTAGGGCTAGCCGGGTCCGAGCAGTACTTC
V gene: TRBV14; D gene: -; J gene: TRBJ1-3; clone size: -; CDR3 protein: CASSQDRGGQPNTIYF; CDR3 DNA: TGTGCCAGCAGCCAAGATCGGGGGGGCCAGCCCAACACCATATATTTT